This TCR beta chain came from a study of Ad26.COV2.S vaccination and SARS-CoV-2 variants. Study findings and constraints: Once vaccination had occurred, spike-specific CD8+ and CD4+ T cell responses reportedly showed substantial breadth.

The CDR3 consists of 14 residues. Trimming shortened V by 5 bases and J by 3 bases, and 14 bases separated the two germline ends. Germline V CDR1 and CDR2: MNHEY, SVGEGT. Regarding treatment: roughly 20 received Ad26.COV2.S at low or high dose, single or two shots; several received placebo; per-sample allocation not given. Day 63 after the first injection of vaccine or placebo was the sampling time. Concerning this clone: Antigen: not known.

The protocol was immunoSEQ multiplex PCR, while the TCRdb copy is restricted to in-frame clones and leaves out a portion. The table shows around 450,000 clones, with approximately 92% occurring only once. The receptor was derived from a person between 18 and 60 years old who received the Ad26.COV2.S COVID-19 vaccine or a placebo. The chain couples TRBV6-2 or TRBV6-3 to TRBJ2-7; D tentatively fits TRBD1 or TRBD2 (5 bases each). The material was peripheral blood, obtained in a trial of Ad26.COV2.S vaccine versus placebo. The CDR3 region has the DNA TGTGCCAGCAGTCATGAGGGGTCCAACTACGAGCAGTACTTC. Its translation: CASSHEGSNYEQYF.